The clone carrying this TCR beta chain was found a few times. The antigen remains undetermined. This CDR3 is built from 16 residues. From germline, CDR1 is SEHNR and CDR2 FQNEAQ (reference sequence). V gave up 2 bases and J gave up 1 base, with 13 bases separating them. These data originate in a study of CD8+ T cells in alopecia areata. Overall study findings and caveats: More clonal than normal scalp was lesional scalp, particularly alopecia totalis/universalis.

Separation by sorting yielded CD4+ and CD8+ T cells from PBMCs. Extracted RNA was reverse transcribed, and the resulting cDNA served as sequencing template. Repertoires were generated with immunoSEQ multiplex PCR, while TCRdb's copy carries only in-frame clones and drops some. Among 100,000 to 150,000 clones listed, around 60% were seen once. This clonotype originated in a human donor with alopecia areata. This sample comprised CD4+ T cells sorted from blood, obtained at week 0. The rearrangement links TRBV7-9 to TRBJ2-3; perhaps TRBD1 as D (6 bases). CDR3 sequence (DNA): TGTGCCAGCAGCTTATACATCCGGACAGGCACAGATACGCAGTATTTT. Translating gives CASSLYIRTGTDTQYF.